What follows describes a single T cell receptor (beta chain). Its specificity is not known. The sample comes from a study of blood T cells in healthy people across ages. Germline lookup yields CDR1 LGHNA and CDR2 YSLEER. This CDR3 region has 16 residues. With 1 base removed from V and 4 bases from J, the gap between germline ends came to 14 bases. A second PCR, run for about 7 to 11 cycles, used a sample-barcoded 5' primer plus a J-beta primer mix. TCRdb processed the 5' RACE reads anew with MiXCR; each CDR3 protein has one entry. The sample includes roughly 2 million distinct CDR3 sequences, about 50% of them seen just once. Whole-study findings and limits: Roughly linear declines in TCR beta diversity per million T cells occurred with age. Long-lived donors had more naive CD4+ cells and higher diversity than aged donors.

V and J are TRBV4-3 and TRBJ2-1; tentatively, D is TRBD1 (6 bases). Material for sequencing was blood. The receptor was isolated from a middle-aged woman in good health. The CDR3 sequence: CASSQGARGDYNEQFF. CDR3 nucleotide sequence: TGCGCCAGCAGCCAAGGGGCCAGGGGCGATTACAATGAGCAGTTCTTC.